This is a list of T cell receptor beta chains from one sample in a study of shared clonotypes between healthy human individuals. This table comes from immunoSEQ multiplex PCR, and its TCRdb copy is limited to in-frame clones, with some not included. The sample records about 490,000 clones, around four fifths being singletons. Input material: PBMCs. These receptors all come from a woman aged 40 to 50 in good health. Some clones in this sample may be carry-over from other donors' samples. Each CDR3 is given with its conserved first and last residue. Each record gives: CDR3 protein, CDR3 DNA, J gene, D gene, V gene, clone size. D genes are given only for firm matches. Size values are once, few and many counts, or a class for expanded clones, and some rows have none.

CASSQVTDLQETQYF | TGTGCCAGCAGCCAAGTGACAGACCTCCAAGAGACCCAGTACTTC | TRBJ2-5 | . | TRBV11-2 | .
CATAWDHNEQFF | TGTGCCACCGCCTGGGACCACAATGAGCAGTTCTTC | TRBJ2-1 | . | TRBV15 | .
CASRISGSDEQFF | TGTGCCAGCAGAATTAGCGGGAGCGATGAGCAGTTCTTC | TRBJ2-1 | TRBD2 | TRBV7-2 | .
CASSPTTSGITDTQYF | TGCGCCAGCAGCCCGACGACTAGCGGGATAACAGATACGCAGTATTTT | TRBJ2-3 | TRBD2 | TRBV5-1 | .
CASSKDRNTEAFF | TGTGCCAGCAGCAAGGACAGGAACACTGAAGCTTTCTTT | TRBJ1-1 | . | TRBV7-8 | .
CASTLTGMNTEAFF | TGTGCCAGCACCCTGACAGGGATGAACACTGAAGCTTTCTTT | TRBJ1-1 | TRBD1 | TRBV9 | many
CASSLNDRAGETQYF | TGTGCCAGCAGCTTAAACGACAGGGCTGGAGAGACCCAGTACTTC | TRBJ2-5 | TRBD1 | TRBV7-3 | .
CASSSTGTGSYEQYF | TGCGCCAGCAGCTCTACCGGGACTGGGTCCTACGAGCAGTACTTC | TRBJ2-7 | . | TRBV5-1 | once
CASSLARGQGRNNEQFF | TGTGCCAGCAGCTTAGCCCGAGGGCAGGGGAGAAACAATGAGCAGTTCTTC | TRBJ2-1 | . | TRBV7-2 | .
CASSLTTLRVNEKLFF | TGTGCCAGCAGCTTAACTACTCTCAGAGTTAATGAAAAACTGTTTTTT | TRBJ1-4 | . | TRBV11-2 | .
CASSRSTSGAYTGELFF | TGTGCCAGCAGCCGTTCCACTAGCGGGGCCTACACCGGGGAGCTGTTTTTT | TRBJ2-2 | TRBD2 | TRBV9 | .
CASSLLVTGKNEQFF | TGTGCCAGCAGCTTATTGGTGACAGGGAAAAATGAGCAGTTCTTC | TRBJ2-1 | TRBD1 | TRBV7-3 | .
CASSQQQNTEAFF | TGTGCCAGCTCTCAACAGCAGAACACTGAAGCTTTCTTT | TRBJ1-1 | . | TRBV18 | medium-sized
CASSESTGLSGNTIYF | TGTGCCAGCAGTGAATCTACAGGGCTCTCTGGAAACACCATATATTTT | TRBJ1-3 | . | TRBV25-1 | few
CASRADRGQYNEQFF | TGTGCCAGCAGGGCCGACAGGGGGCAATACAATGAGCAGTTCTTC | TRBJ2-1 | TRBD1 | TRBV2 | .
CASSRGGFYGYTF | TGTGCCAGCAGTCGGGGGGGTTTCTATGGCTACACCTTC | TRBJ1-2 | . | TRBV6-1 | .
CASSPPSAGGSTDTQYF | TGTGCCAGCTCACCACCTTCGGCAGGGGGAAGCACAGATACGCAGTATTTT | TRBJ2-3 | TRBD1 | TRBV18 | many
CASSLEGESGYTF | TGTGCCAGCAGCTTAGAGGGCGAGTCTGGCTACACCTTC | TRBJ1-2 | . | TRBV7-9 | once
CAISSGTSDHNEQFF | TGTGCCATCAGTTCCGGGACTAGCGACCACAATGAGCAGTTCTTC | TRBJ2-1 | TRBD2 | TRBV10-3 | .
CASSPPMGPTGEQYF | TGTGCCAGCTCACCACCGATGGGGCCCACTGGCGAGCAGTACTTC | TRBJ2-7 | . | TRBV18 | once
CASSKVNSGLPPTSNTEAFF | TGTGCCAGCAGCAAAGTGAATTCAGGGCTTCCACCAACCTCGAACACTGAAGCTTTCTTT | TRBJ1-1 | . | TRBV21-1 | .
CASSLQGGNQPQHF | TGTGCCAGCAGCTTACAGGGAGGCAATCAGCCCCAGCATTTT | TRBJ1-5 | . | TRBV7-9 | .
CAISEGSAPQHF | TGTGCCATCAGTGAGGGGAGTGCGCCCCAGCATTTT | TRBJ1-5 | . | TRBV10-3 | few
CASRAGLAADTQYF | TGTGCCAGCAGAGCGGGACTAGCGGCAGATACGCAGTATTTT | TRBJ2-3 | TRBD2 | TRBV6-5 | once
CASSLYVGTPPSTDTQYF | TGTGCCAGCAGTTTATATGTCGGGACCCCACCAAGCACAGATACGCAGTATTTT | TRBJ2-3 | . | TRBV28 | .
CASSPGAQATNEKLFF | TGCGCCAGCAGCCCCGGAGCCCAAGCAACTAATGAAAAACTGTTTTTT | TRBJ1-4 | . | TRBV5-1 | few
CASIHRGGNEQFF | TGTGCCAGCATTCACAGAGGGGGCAATGAGCAGTTCTTC | TRBJ2-1 | . | TRBV5-5 | few
CASSSPRGHRQETQYF | TGTGCCAGCAGCTCTCCCAGAGGACATCGGCAAGAGACCCAGTACTTC | TRBJ2-5 | . | TRBV7-2 | .
CASSLGPGATGELFF | TGTGCCAGCAGCTTGGGCCCAGGGGCAACCGGGGAGCTGTTTTTT | TRBJ2-2 | . | TRBV5-5 | .
CASSSGAGGNQPQHF | TGTGCCAGCAGCTCTGGGGCAGGGGGCAATCAGCCCCAGCATTTT | TRBJ1-5 | . | TRBV28 | .
CSASWRGGQFF | TGCAGTGCTAGTTGGCGGGGAGGGCAGTTCTTC | TRBJ2-1 | . | TRBV20-1 | .
CASSLEGLAGAQETQYF | TGTGCCAGCAGCTTGGAGGGACTAGCGGGAGCCCAAGAGACCCAGTACTTC | TRBJ2-5 | TRBD2 | TRBV5-6 | .
CASSITGDSNQPQHF | TGTGCCAGTAGTATAACTGGGGATAGCAATCAGCCCCAGCATTTT | TRBJ1-5 | . | TRBV19 | .